This note documents a single TCR delta chain sequence. Its cognate antigen is unknown. The length of the CDR3 is 20 residues. The J segment lost 2 bases and the V segment lost 0 bases, leaving 15 bases of the junction unmatched. CDR1 and CDR2 (germline): GEAIGNYY, EKD. The record originates from a study of Vδ1+ human thymocytes. Sequences come from RNA converted to cDNA by reverse transcription. Multiplex PCR used pooled V-gene forward primers and a constant-region reverse primer to amplify CDR3s. TCRdb called clones anew from the multiplex PCR reads with CATT. The data show around 76,000 delta-chain clones, with about 38% seen just once and around 0.3% held by the top ten. Points from the study as a whole: Unlike peripheral blood Vdelta1+ controls, thymic delta-chain sequences included about 20% Vdelta2 and few Vdelta3. Highly polyclonal TRG and TRD repertoires with Gaussian CDR3 length distributions appeared in thymus.

Sample: Vdelta1+ gamma-delta thymocytes from the thymus. Subset reported: FACS-sorted CD3+ TCRalphabeta- TCRVdelta1+ TCRVdelta2- thymocytes. The chain is built from TRDV2 and TRDJ1, with 12 bases identical to TRDD3. The origin of this receptor is a boy in the first two years of life who had congenital heart surgery. The chain's CDR3 is CACDTLSGGYAQGRTDKLIF. As DNA, the CDR3 is TGTGCCTGTGACACCCTTTCTGGGGGATACGCGCAGGGCCGTACCGATAAACTCATCTTT.